The T cell receptor beta chain under discussion was sequenced for a study of T cells in Graves' hyperthyroidism and ophthalmopathy. Between the trimmed V and J ends, which lost 6 bases and 5 bases, there was a span of 10 bases. This CDR3 has 12 amino acids. Germline V gives CDR1 MGHDK, CDR2 SYGVNS. Patients aged 18 to 65 had newly diagnosed hyperthyroidism that had lasted under 2 months. Findings and limits, study-wide: Researchers found most expanded thyroid clonotypes above 0.001 in blood as well. Ophthalmopathy was distinguished from stable hyperthyroidism by 13 V-J signatures.

Template material for amplifying TCR beta CDR3 regions consisted of RNA transcripts. HTBI primers were employed in a first-round RT-PCR of the TCR CDR3. TCRdb fed the multiplex PCR reads into MiXCR, producing one record per CDR3 protein. The table has about 96,000 distinct CDR3 sequences, roughly half seen once. As concerns this clonotype: As yet, its antigen is unknown.

The rearrangement uses TRBV25-1 and TRBJ1-1; D not certain. The receptor comes from a woman aged 40-49 years with Graves' hyperthyroidism. Sequencing was performed on blood. CDR3 in amino acids: CASRAEGTEAFF. CDR3 nucleotide sequence: TGTGCCAGCAGGGCGGAGGGAACTGAAGCTTTCTTT.